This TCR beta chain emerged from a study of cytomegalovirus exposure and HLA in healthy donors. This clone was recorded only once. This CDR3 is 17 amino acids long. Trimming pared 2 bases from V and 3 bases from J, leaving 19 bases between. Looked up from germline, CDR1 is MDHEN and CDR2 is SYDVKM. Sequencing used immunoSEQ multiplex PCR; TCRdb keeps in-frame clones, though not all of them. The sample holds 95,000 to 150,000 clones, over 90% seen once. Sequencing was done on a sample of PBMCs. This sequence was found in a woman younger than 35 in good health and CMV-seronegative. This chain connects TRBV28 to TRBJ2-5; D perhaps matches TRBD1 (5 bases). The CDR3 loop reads CASSLPSPGKEEETQYF. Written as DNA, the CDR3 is TGTGCCAGCAGTTTACCCTCCCCAGGGAAAGAAGAAGAGACCCAGTACTTC.